These 25 T cell receptor beta chains share one sample of origin, sequenced in a study of T cell responses to AZD1222 COVID-19 vaccine (dated by TCRdb to the early 2020s). The library was obtained by the immunoSEQ multiplex PCR assay. The clones in this table, taken by TCRdb from immuneACCESS, are in-frame only. Not every clone is retained; where verified, under half of the shortfall comes from an unresolved V gene, and the cause of the rest is unknown. The sample includes 100,000 to 150,000 clones, with approximately 90% observed a single time. Roughly 7% of the sample is taken by the ten largest. The time point label of this sample denotes: about 28 days (+/-7) after the second vaccine dose. The sample was peripheral blood, taken 28 days after the second AZD1222 dose. The source is an adult who received the AZD1222 COVID-19 vaccine.

The rearrangement uses TRBV30 and TRBJ1-5; 7 bases line up with TRBD1. The CDR3 is 16 amino acids. CDR1 and CDR2 from the germline V gene are GTSNPN and SVGIG (reference sequence). After removal of 2 bases from V and 0 bases from J, the junction contained 7 bases not matched to a gene. CDR3 sequence (DNA): TGTGCCTGGAGTACCGACAGGGATTATAGCAATCAGCCCCAGCATTTT. It translates to CAWSTDRDYSNQPQHF.

This CDR3 is CASSFLEGTEAFF. DNA for the CDR3: TGTGCCAGCAGCTTCCTAGAGGGCACTGAAGCTTTCTTT. The V and J genes are TRBV7-9 and TRBJ1-1; no reliable D call. The CDR3 length is 13 residues. V lost 3 bases and J lost 4, with 9 bases in between. Per germline, CDR1 SEHNR and CDR2 FQNEAQ (reference sequence).

The DNA of the CDR3 is TGCGCCAGCAGCCAAGATGGCAGGAACACTGAAGCTTTCTTT. It specifies CASSQDGRNTEAFF. V gene TRBV4-3 combines with J gene TRBJ1-1, with D hard to call. The CDR3 runs to 14 residues. Germline-derived CDR1 and CDR2 are LGHNA and YSLEER. V dropped 0 bases and J dropped 1 base, with 6 bases sitting between them.

The CDR3 DNA follows: TGTGCCAGCAGGGAGACAGGAAACACTGAAGCTTTCTTT. Its protein is CASRETGNTEAFF. The gene calls are TRBV6-5 and TRBJ1-1; a possible D gene is TRBD1 (6 bases). CDR3 length equals 13 residues. Germline values: CDR1 MNHEY, CDR2 SVGAGI. Trimming took 6 bases from V and 2 from J, leaving 10 bases between them.

Only a few counts were recorded for this clone. CDR3 bases: TGTGCCAGTAGTAGACAAGGAAGGCCCCAGCATTTT. It translates to CASSRQGRPQHF. V and J are TRBV19 and TRBJ1-5; D uncertain. V was trimmed by 4 bases and J by 9 bases, leaving 10 bases between them. CDR3 length equals 12 residues. Germline CDR1 and CDR2: LNHDA and SQIVND (reference sequence).

The V gene is TRBV3-1 (or the pseudogene TRBV3-2), the J gene TRBJ2-2, with D unresolved. The germline CDR1 and CDR2 sequences are LGHDT and YNNKEL (reference sequence). V gave up 2 bases and J gave up 3 bases, with 1 base separating them. CDR3 length: 12 amino acids. CDR3 DNA: TGTGCCAGCAGCCAACACACCGGGGAGCTGTTTTTT. This codes for CASSQHTGELFF.

Regarding this clone: Within the sample, other DNA sequences also encode this same CDR3. The rearrangement joins TRBV7-3 to TRBJ1-1; tentative D call: TRBD1 (5 bases). The CDR3 is made up of 13 amino acids. Trimming cost V 2 bases and J 1 base, with 5 bases left between them. CDR1 and CDR2 from the germline V gene are SGHTA and FQGTGA. The CDR3 coding sequence is TGTGCCAGCAGCTTAGGACAGAACACTGAAGCTTTCTTT. Amino acid sequence: CASSLGQNTEAFF.

This chain joins TRBV19 and TRBJ1-2; D is ambiguous. V lost 6 bases, J lost 4 bases, and 6 bases lay in between. The CDR3 spans 11 residues. Germline V lookup: CDR1 LNHDA, CDR2 SQIVND (reference sequence). CDR3 loop: CASRDIYGYTF. Here the CDR3 DNA reads TGTGCCAGTAGAGACATCTATGGCTACACCTTC.

The chain carries TRBV6-1 and TRBJ1-2, with TRBD1 matching 9 bases. The CDR3 covers 17 residues. The V segment lost 4 bases and the J segment 4 bases; nucleotides outside the gene matches: 13. CDR1 is MNHNS and CDR2 is SASEGT in the germline V gene. The chain's CDR3 is CASSAETGGWVGYGYTF. In DNA form, the CDR3 reads TGTGCCAGCAGTGCAGAGACAGGGGGGTGGGTTGGCTATGGCTACACCTTC.

This chain connects TRBV28 to TRBJ2-1; the D is unclear. V was cut by 6 bases and J by 5 bases, with 17 bases left in between. This CDR3 comprises 15 residues. Germline lookup yields CDR1 MDHEN and CDR2 SYDVKM. CDR3 sequence reads: CASRLFGNTDNEQFF. Written as DNA, the CDR3 is TGTGCCAGCAGGCTATTTGGGAATACGGACAATGAGCAGTTCTTC.

This clone was seen just once. V usage is TRBV25-1 and J usage is TRBJ2-3; 8 bases align to TRBD2. CDR1 and CDR2 from the germline V gene are MGHDK and SYGVNS. This CDR3 is 15 amino acids long. Unmatched junction bases numbered 7, after V lost 3 bases and J lost 5 bases. The CDR3 sequence is CASSDRAGARDTQYF. DNA for the CDR3: TGTGCCAGCAGTGACCGAGCGGGGGCAAGAGATACGCAGTATTTT.

The rearrangement links TRBV11-3 to TRBJ2-7, with TRBD2 matching 9 bases. The CDR3 length is 16 residues. With 1 base clipped from V and 4 bases from J, the junction kept 8 bases outside the gene matches. From germline, CDR1 is SGHNT and CDR2 YENEEA. CDR3 DNA sequence: TGTGCCAGCAGCTTAGTCCCAGCGGGGGGCGGGTACGAGCAGTACTTC. Protein product: CASSLVPAGGGYEQYF.

This clone was observed a single time. CDR3 sequence: CASSPADRASPLHF. For the CDR3, the DNA is TGCGCCAGCAGCCCCGCGGACAGGGCTTCACCCCTCCACTTT. This rearrangement joins TRBV5-1 to TRBJ1-6; 8 bases agree with TRBD1. In germline, CDR1 is SGHRS, CDR2 YFSETQ. The V segment lost 4 bases and the J segment 9 bases; nucleotides outside the gene matches: 6. This CDR3 spans 14 amino acids.

The chain recombines TRBV5-1 with TRBJ2-5; a possible D gene is TRBD2 (5 bases). The CDR3 covers 14 residues. The germline gives CDR1 SGHRS, CDR2 YFSETQ. Trimming stripped 4 bases from V and 5 bases from J, with 15 bases between. The CDR3 DNA reads TGCGCCAGCAGCGTTGGGAGTGCGATGGAGACCCAGTACTTC. It codes for CASSVGSAMETQYF. Variable domain in full (rest from reference TRBV5-1 and TRBJ2-5): KAGVTQTPRYLIKTRGQQVTLSCSPISGHRSVSWYQQTPGQGLQFLFEYFSETQRNKGNFPGRFSGRQFSNSRSEMNVSTLELGDSALYLCASSVGSAMETQYFGPGTRLLVL.

The gene calls are TRBV18 and TRBJ1-3; D is possibly TRBD1 (5 bases). In germline, CDR1 is KGHSH, CDR2 LQKENI. The CDR3 spans 16 residues. The germline V and J ends were trimmed by 1 base and 0 bases, with 10 bases remaining between them. Here the CDR3 DNA reads TGTGCCAGCTCACCACTCAAGGGGTACTCTGGAAACACCATATATTTT. Protein product: CASSPLKGYSGNTIYF.

This chain connects TRBV6-4 to TRBJ2-5; D gene ambiguous. Per the germline V gene, CDR1 is MRHNA and CDR2 is SNTAGT. The CDR3 sequence is 11 residues long. V was cut by 3 bases and J by 5 bases, with 4 bases left in between. CDR3 in amino acids: CASSDSETQYF. In nucleotides, the CDR3 is TGTGCCAGCAGTGATTCGGAGACCCAGTACTTC.

The chain employs TRBV5-4 and TRBJ2-7; D is ambiguous. The germline CDR1 and CDR2 sequences are SGHNT and YYREEE (reference sequence). This CDR3 has 17 residues. The V gene lost 4 bases and the J gene lost 6 bases, with 26 bases spanning the gap. The chain's CDR3 is CASSPPPGAPPPSEQYF. The CDR3 DNA follows: TGTGCCAGCAGCCCCCCACCTGGCGCCCCTCCCCCCTCCGAGCAGTACTTC.

This clone has only one observation. This sequence joins TRBV4-1 and TRBJ1-5, with 10 bases aligning to TRBD1. Germline values: CDR1 MGHRA, CDR2 YSYEKL. The V and J ends lost 0 bases and 0 bases, in that order; junction bases with no gene match: 5. This CDR3 is built from 18 residues. CDR3 sequence: CASSQDMRDRGSNQPQHF. Here the CDR3 DNA reads TGCGCCAGCAGCCAAGATATGCGGGACAGGGGTAGCAATCAGCCCCAGCATTTT.

This clone was counted a single time. V gene TRBV7-2 combines with J gene TRBJ2-7; D uncertain. Germline values: CDR1 SGHTA, CDR2 FQGNSA. The CDR3 consists of 13 residues. The ends were cut back, 1 base at V and 5 bases at J, with 9 bases in the middle. CDR3 sequence reads: CASSLVAGDEQYF. The DNA for the CDR3 is TGTGCCAGCAGCTTAGTAGCTGGGGACGAGCAGTACTTC.

The chain combines TRBV28 with TRBJ2-2; D not resolved. The V end lost 10 bases, the J end lost 6 bases, and 12 bases lay between the germline ends. CDR3 length: 12 residues. Germline CDR1 is MDHEN and CDR2 is SYDVKM. CDR3 residues: CATTARAGELFF. The DNA for the CDR3 is TGTGCCACCACCGCTCGGGCCGGGGAGCTGTTTTTT.

The rearrangement joins TRBV10-1 to TRBJ2-2, with 9 positions matching TRBD1. The CDR3 covers 17 residues. After removal of 3 bases from V and 3 bases from J, the junction contained 8 bases not matched to a gene. Germline lookup yields CDR1 WNHNN and CDR2 SYGVQD (reference sequence). CDR3 in DNA: TGCGCCAGCAGTGACAGTAGGGACAGGGAAGACACCGGGGAGCTGTTTTTT. Translating gives CASSDSRDREDTGELFF.

This chain links TRBV5-1 with TRBJ2-7; tentative D call: TRBD2 (5 bases). The CDR3 runs 16 residues. Per germline, CDR1 SGHRS and CDR2 YFSETQ. V was pared by 0 bases and J by 6 bases, with 19 bases between. CDR3 residues: CASSLAPRAEAREQYF. In DNA, the CDR3 is TGCGCCAGCAGCTTGGCCCCTAGAGCGGAAGCCCGCGAGCAGTACTTC.

Written as DNA, the CDR3 is TGTGCCAGCAGGCAACAGGGCCCGCGGGCAGGTTCACCCCTCCACTTT. Its protein is CASRQQGPRAGSPLHF. V gene TRBV7-2 combines with J gene TRBJ1-6, with D perhaps matching TRBD1 (6 bases). The V end lost 6 bases, the J end lost 9 bases, and 21 bases lay between the germline ends. Per germline, CDR1 SGHTA and CDR2 FQGNSA. CDR3 size: 16 residues.

This rearrangement joins TRBV19 to TRBJ2-7; a weak D match, TRBD2 (5 bases). V lost 3 bases to trimming and J lost 6 bases, with 9 bases between them. Germline loops: CDR1 LNHDA, CDR2 SQIVND (reference sequence). The CDR3 is 12 residues long. The CDR3 DNA reads as TGTGCCAGTAGTATCACGAGCGGCGAGCAGTACTTC. It translates to CASSITSGEQYF.

The CDR3: CATSDATGTGKETQYF. DNA for the CDR3: TGTGCCACCAGTGATGCCACCGGGACAGGGAAAGAGACCCAGTACTTC. V gene TRBV24-1 combines with J gene TRBJ2-5; 9 positions agree with TRBD1. The germline gives CDR1 KGHDR, CDR2 SFDVKD. The CDR3 covers 16 residues. With V trimmed by 3 bases and J by 3 bases, 7 bases remained unmatched.